Listed below are T cell receptor beta chains from one sample, sequenced in a study of shared clonotypes between healthy human individuals. TCRdb keeps only in-frame clones here, not all; method: immunoSEQ multiplex PCR. Here the sample spans about 2 million clones, over 85% being singletons. Sequenced: naive CD4+ T cells sorted from blood. The receptors come from a man aged 18 to 29 in good health. Both conserved end residues are part of each CDR3.

TRBV27	TRBJ2-2	CARVDRETGELFF
TRBV6-1	TRBJ1-2	CASSQGYYGYTF
TRBV2	TRBJ2-7	CASSDTSGVYEQYF
TRBV5-4	TRBJ2-7	CASSRTSGRRSYEQYF
TRBV30	TRBJ1-5	CAWSDGPNQPQHF
TRBV7-2	TRBJ2-4	CASRRDRGNIQYF
TRBV19	TRBJ2-1	CAAGRQAGGPTFEQFF
TRBV28	TRBJ2-5	CASSLWTSGVNQETQYF
TRBV6-6	TRBJ2-3	CASSYWTGGTDTQYF
TRBV9	TRBJ2-2	CASSVDVGSTGELFF
TRBV30	TRBJ2-2	CAWSVLSGGPGELFF
TRBV11-2	TRBJ1-2	CASSQVGLSYGYTF
TRBV4-1	TRBJ1-4	CASSHAGSFEKLFF
TRBV28	TRBJ1-2	CASRLRESYGYTF
TRBV19	TRBJ2-5	CASMKSGPAETQYF
TRBV12-5	TRBJ1-1	CASGLVLQGGSTEAFF
TRBV28	TRBJ2-1	CASIHQGQGDNEQFF
TRBV30	TRBJ1-1	CAWTGKGEAFF
TRBV7-2	TRBJ2-7	CASSYGPGNYEQYF
TRBV10-3	TRBJ1-1	CAPRAHEAFF
TRBV11-2	TRBJ2-7	CASSFPLRVAYEQYF
TRBV9	TRBJ1-2	CASSERDRVYGYTF
TRBV30	TRBJ2-2	CAWSLLSGLAYGELFF
TRBV6-5	TRBJ2-7	CASRALGQTYEQYF
TRBV27	TRBJ2-6	CASRPVGQGWANVLTF
TRBV5-4	TRBJ2-7	CASSLTGAYEQYF
TRBV29-1	TRBJ2-3	CSADSGGRITDTQYF
TRBV12-5	TRBJ2-7	CASGLTSGTSGRRTSYEQYF
TRBV19	TRBJ1-5	CASSIDPRGTGPQHF
TRBV10-3	TRBJ2-6	CAISELGLGANVLTF
TRBV6-6	TRBJ2-7	CASSYIGGYGYEQYF
TRBV7-2	TRBJ1-5	CASSLGSSSNQPQHF
TRBV20-1	TRBJ2-2	CSASGTGELFF
TRBV11-1	TRBJ2-2	CASSLENTGELFF
TRBV30	TRBJ1-2	CAWSPDSYGYTF
TRBV7-3	TRBJ1-1	CASSLTKDSFSTEAFF
TRBV9	TRBJ2-1	CASSVGSFGGLNEQFF
TRBV10-3	TRBJ1-1	CAIRDMNTEAFF